This T cell receptor beta chain was recorded in a study of post-analysis software for immune sequencing data. In the study overall: The cohort encompassed relapsing-remitting, secondary progressive and progressive-relapsing multiple sclerosis disease courses. Study-wide findings and caveats: F measure clustering grouped samples strongly by preparation batch. When patients were compared with controls, a handful of TRBV segments were more frequent, TRBV5-6, TRBV5-1 and TRBV20-1 among them.

The CDR3 runs to 19 residues. Trimming cost V 6 bases and J 3 bases, with 33 bases left between them. Germline V gene data show CDR1 as DFQATT and CDR2 as SNEGSKA (reference sequence). Libraries were made from TCR beta cDNA, and they carried unique molecular identifiers. TCRdb re-derived calls from the PCR reads in MiXCR, one entry per CDR3 protein. The data show around 770,000 distinct CDR3 sequences, 46% seen once. As to this clonotype: Its matching antigen is unknown.

The sequence derives from a girl aged 5-17 years with multiple sclerosis. The chain has TRBV20-1 and TRBJ2-7; D assignment may be TRBD1 or TRBD2 (6 bases each). The sequenced material came from blood. The CDR3 loop reads CSARQAQRVGRMVVYEQYF. For the CDR3, the DNA is TGCAGTGCCCGACAGGCACAGCGGGTTGGGAGGATGGTAGTCTACGAGCAGTACTTC.